This T cell receptor (beta chain) was captured in a study of cytomegalovirus exposure and HLA in healthy donors. Overall study: The study's early data release held about 85 million unique TCRs from HLA-typed donors. Study findings and constraints: Reportedly, fewer N-insertions than the approximately 600-donor mean appeared in an Asian-associated ancestry cluster in a later analysis. In vitro confirmation showed three CMV-associated chains to be CMV antigen specific.

A word on this clone: The antigen is not known.

At sampling all donors were nominally healthy, likely with unrecorded immune exposures. Primers included in the PCR were 60 Vbeta and 13 Jbeta primers. Assay: immunoSEQ multiplex PCR; the TCRdb copy retains only in-frame clones and omits some. The sample holds about 110,000 clones, roughly 80% seen once. V lost 1 base to trimming and J lost 0 bases; unmatched junction nucleotides: 13. This CDR3 is 19 amino acids long. Germline V gene data show CDR1 as SGHDT and CDR2 as YYEEEE. The TCR originated in a woman aged 45-60 years in good health and CMV-seropositive. This sequence joins TRBV5-6 and TRBJ1-3; TRBD1 aligns across 7 bases. Material: PBMCs. The CDR3 region is CASSLMGRQGRSSGNTIYF. For the CDR3, the DNA is TGTGCCAGCAGCTTGATGGGGAGACAGGGAAGGTCCTCTGGAAACACCATATATTTT.